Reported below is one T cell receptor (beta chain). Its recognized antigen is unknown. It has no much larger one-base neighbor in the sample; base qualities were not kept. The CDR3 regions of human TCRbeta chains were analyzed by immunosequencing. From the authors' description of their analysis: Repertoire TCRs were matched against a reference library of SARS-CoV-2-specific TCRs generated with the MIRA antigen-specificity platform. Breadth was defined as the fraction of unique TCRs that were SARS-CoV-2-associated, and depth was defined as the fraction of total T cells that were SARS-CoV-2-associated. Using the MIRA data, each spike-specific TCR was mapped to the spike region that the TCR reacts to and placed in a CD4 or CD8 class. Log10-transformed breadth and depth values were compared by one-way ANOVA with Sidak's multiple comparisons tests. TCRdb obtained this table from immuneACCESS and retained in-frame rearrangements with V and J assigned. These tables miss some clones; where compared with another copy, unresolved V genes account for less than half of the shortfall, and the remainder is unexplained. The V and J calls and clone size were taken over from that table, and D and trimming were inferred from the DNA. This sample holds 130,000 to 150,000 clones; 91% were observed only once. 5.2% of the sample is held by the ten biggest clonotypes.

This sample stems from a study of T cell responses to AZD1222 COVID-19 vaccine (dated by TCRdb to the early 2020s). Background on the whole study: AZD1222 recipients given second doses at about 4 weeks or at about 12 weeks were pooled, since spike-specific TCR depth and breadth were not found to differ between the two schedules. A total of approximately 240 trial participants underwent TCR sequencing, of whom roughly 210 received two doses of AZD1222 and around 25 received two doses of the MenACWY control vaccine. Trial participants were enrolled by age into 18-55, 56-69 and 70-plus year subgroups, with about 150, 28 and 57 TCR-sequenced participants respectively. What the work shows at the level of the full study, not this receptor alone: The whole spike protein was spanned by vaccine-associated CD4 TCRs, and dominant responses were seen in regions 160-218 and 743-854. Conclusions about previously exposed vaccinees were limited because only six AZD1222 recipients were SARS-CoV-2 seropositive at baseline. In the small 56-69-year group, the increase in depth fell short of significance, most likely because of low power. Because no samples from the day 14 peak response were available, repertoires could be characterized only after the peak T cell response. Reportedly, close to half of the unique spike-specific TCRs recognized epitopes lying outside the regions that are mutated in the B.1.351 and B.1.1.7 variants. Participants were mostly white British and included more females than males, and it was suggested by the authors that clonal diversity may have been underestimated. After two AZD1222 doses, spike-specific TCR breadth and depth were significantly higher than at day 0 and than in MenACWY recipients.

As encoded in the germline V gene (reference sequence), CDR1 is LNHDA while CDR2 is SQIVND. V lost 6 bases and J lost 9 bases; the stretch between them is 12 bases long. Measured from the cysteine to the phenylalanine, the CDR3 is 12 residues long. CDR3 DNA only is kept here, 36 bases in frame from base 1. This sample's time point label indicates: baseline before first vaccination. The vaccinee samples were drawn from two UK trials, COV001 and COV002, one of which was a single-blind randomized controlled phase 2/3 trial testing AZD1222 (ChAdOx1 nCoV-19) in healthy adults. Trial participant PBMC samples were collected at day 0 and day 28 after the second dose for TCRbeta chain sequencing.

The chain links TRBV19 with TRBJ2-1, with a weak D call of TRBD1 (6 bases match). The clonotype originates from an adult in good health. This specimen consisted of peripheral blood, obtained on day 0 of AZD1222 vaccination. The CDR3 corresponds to CASRTGNGEQFF. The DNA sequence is TGTGCCAGTAGGACAGGTAACGGTGAGCAGTTCTTC.